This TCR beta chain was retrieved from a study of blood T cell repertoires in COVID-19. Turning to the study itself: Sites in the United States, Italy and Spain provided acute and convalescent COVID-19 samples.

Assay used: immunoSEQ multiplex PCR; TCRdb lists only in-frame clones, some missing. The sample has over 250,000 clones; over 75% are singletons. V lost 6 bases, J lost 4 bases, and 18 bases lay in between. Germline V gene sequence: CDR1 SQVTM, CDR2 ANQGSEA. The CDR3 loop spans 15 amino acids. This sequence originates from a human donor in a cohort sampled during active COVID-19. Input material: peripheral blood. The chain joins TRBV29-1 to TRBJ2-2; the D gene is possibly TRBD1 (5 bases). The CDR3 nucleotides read TGCAGCGTCAGAAGGCAGGGTGGTAGCACCGGGGAGCTGTTTTTT. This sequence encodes CSVRRQGGSTGELFF.